Sequencing of this T cell receptor (beta chain) was carried out in a study of long-term antiretroviral therapy in people with HIV. It was version v3.0 of the immunoSEQ assay that was run at survey level. Clones were read by immunoSEQ multiplex PCR, and TCRdb kept only the in-frame ones, dropping some. Of around 25,000 clones in the sample, 80% to 85% were seen once. As to this clone: The antigen remains unidentified.

It was in the United States that all participants with HIV were treated. V shed 3 bases, J shed 4 bases, and the junction held 8 bases outside the gene matches. Germline-derived CDR1 and CDR2 are SGDLS and YYNGEE. CDR3 length: 17 amino acids. Regarding the study as a whole: With ART, diversity went up but was still lower than in transplant donor controls. CDR3 length ranges were narrower in HIV repertoires than in controls.

The V call is TRBV9, the J call TRBJ2-6; 9 nucleotides line up with TRBD1. The clonotype comes from a woman aged 18-29 years with HIV. Sequencing was performed on unsorted PBMCs, taken at the start of antiretroviral therapy, before treatment. For the CDR3, the DNA is TGTGCCAGCAGCGACGGGACAGGGATAGCAGGGGCCAACGTCCTGACTTTC. Protein: CASSDGTGIAGANVLTF.